These 2 T cell receptor beta chains originate from one sample sequenced in a study of T cell responses to AZD1222 COVID-19 vaccine. Libraries were prepared by immunoSEQ multiplex PCR; TCRdb keeps only in-frame clonotypes and omits some of them. In the table there are about 160,000 clones, about 90% of which are singletons. The sample was peripheral blood, taken on day 0 of AZD1222 vaccination. These receptors all come from an adult in good health.

The chain links TRBV28 to TRBJ2-5, with TRBD1 matching 10 bases. Per the germline V gene, CDR1 is MDHEN and CDR2 is SYDVKM. This CDR3 region has 16 residues. Trimming cost V 2 bases and J 5 bases; bases outside gene matches: 8. The CDR3 bases are TGTGCCAGCAGTTTAGGGGACAGGGGATCGGGGGAGACCCAGTACTTC. Protein: CASSLGDRGSGETQYF.

The chain couples TRBV28 to TRBJ1-6; tentatively, D is TRBD1 (5 bases). CDR1 is MDHEN, CDR2 SYDVKM, per germline. With 8 bases removed from V and 9 bases from J, the gap between germline ends came to 11 bases. This CDR3 region has 12 residues. Here the CDR3 reads CASEGRSSPLHF. CDR3 DNA sequence: TGTGCCAGCGAGGGGCGGTCTTCACCCCTCCACTTT.